The source of this TCR beta chain is a study of shared clonotypes between healthy human individuals. The CDR3 is 16 residues long. Trimming at V came to 6 bases and at J to 7 bases, leaving 9 bases not matched to a gene. The germline V gene has CDR1 WSHSY and CDR2 SAAADI. TCRdb's table, derived via immunoSEQ multiplex PCR, lists solely in-frame clones and lacks some. The sample holds about 560,000 clones, just over 75% seen once. Material for sequencing was PBMCs. The TCR originated in a woman aged 35 to 49 in good health. Some clones in this sample may be carry-over from other donors' samples. V and J are TRBV10-2 and TRBJ2-1; 13 bases map to TRBD2. CDR3 DNA: TGCGCCAGCAGGGGACTAGCGGGACCCAAGGGGAATGAGCAGTTCTTC. It is translated as CASRGLAGPKGNEQFF.